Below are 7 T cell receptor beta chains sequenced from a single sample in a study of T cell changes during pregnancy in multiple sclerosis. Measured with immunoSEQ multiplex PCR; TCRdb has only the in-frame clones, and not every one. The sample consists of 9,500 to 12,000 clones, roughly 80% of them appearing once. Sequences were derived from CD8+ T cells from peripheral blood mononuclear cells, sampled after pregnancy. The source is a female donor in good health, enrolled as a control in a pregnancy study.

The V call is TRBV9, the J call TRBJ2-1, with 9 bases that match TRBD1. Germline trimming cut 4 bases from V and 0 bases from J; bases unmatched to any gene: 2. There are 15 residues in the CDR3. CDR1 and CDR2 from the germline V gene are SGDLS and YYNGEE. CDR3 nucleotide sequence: TGTGCCAGCAGCACGGGACAGGGCTCCTACAATGAGCAGTTCTTC. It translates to CASSTGQGSYNEQFF.

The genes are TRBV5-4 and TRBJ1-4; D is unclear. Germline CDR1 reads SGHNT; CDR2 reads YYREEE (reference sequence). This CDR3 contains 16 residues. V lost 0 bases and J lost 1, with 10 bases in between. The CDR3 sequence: CASSLGRIGTNEKLFF. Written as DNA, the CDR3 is TGTGCCAGCAGCTTGGGGCGGATTGGAACTAATGAAAAACTGTTTTTT.

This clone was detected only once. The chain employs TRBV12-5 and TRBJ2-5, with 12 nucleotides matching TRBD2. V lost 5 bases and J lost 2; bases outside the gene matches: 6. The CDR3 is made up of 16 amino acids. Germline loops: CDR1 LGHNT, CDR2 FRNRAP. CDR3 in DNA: TGTGCTAGTGGTCTCGGACTAGCGGGACTTCAAGAGACCCAGTACTTC. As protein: CASGLGLAGLQETQYF.

The CDR3 bases are TGTGCCAGCAGTGAAGCCACAGGGGGCTATACTGAAGCTTTCTTT. Translation gives CASSEATGGYTEAFF. The chain carries TRBV6-1 and TRBJ1-1; 9 bases match TRBD1. CDR3 length: 15 amino acids. After removal of 0 bases from V and 5 bases from J, the junction contained 4 bases not matched to a gene. Germline V CDR1 and CDR2: MNHNS, SASEGT.

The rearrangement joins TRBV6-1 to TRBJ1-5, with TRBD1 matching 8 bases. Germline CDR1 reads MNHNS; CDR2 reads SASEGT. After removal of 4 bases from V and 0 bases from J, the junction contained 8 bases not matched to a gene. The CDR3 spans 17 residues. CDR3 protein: CASSADRVKYSNQPQHF. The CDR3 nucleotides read TGTGCCAGCAGTGCGGACAGGGTGAAGTATAGCAATCAGCCCCAGCATTTT.

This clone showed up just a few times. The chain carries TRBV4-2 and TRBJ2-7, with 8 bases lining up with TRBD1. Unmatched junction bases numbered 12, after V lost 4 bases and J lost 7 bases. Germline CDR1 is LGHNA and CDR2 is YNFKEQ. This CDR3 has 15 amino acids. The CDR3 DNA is TGTGCCAGCAGCCCCGGACAGGGAGGTCCGGAAGAGCAGTACTTC. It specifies CASSPGQGGPEEQYF.

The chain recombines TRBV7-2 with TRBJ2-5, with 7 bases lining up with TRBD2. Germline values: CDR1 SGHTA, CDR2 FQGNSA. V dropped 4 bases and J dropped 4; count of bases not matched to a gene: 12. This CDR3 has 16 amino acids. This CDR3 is CASSYPPREARETQYF. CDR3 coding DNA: TGTGCCAGCAGCTATCCGCCCCGGGAGGCTCGAGAGACCCAGTACTTC.